The TCR beta chain under discussion was sequenced for a study of blood T cell repertoires in COVID-19. For the study at large: Acute and convalescent COVID-19 samples came from the United States, Italy and Spain. Nucleic acid was either cDNA or gDNA, and it came from T cells, B-cell-depleted T cells, or PBMCs.

In the authors' workflow: Amplifying reference gene primers gave estimates of nucleated cell counts. The method was immunoSEQ multiplex PCR; TCRdb's version includes in-frame clones alone and lacks a portion of them. The V and J calls and clone size are taken from that table; D and trimming were inferred from the DNA. The repertoire holds under 85,000 clones, around 89% seen once, with more than 4.5% in the top ten. What was sequenced was peripheral blood. The clonotype comes from a man in his forties or fifties with acute or convalescent COVID-19.

The CDR3 spells CASSLGGQGAAFF. As DNA, the CDR3 is TGTGCCAGCAGTTTAGGTGGACAGGGCGCAGCTTTCTTT. The V gene is TRBV28, the J gene TRBJ1-1; 8 positions match TRBD1. Germline V gene data show CDR1 as MDHEN and CDR2 as SYDVKM. V was pared by 2 bases and J by 10 bases, with 6 bases of the junction left unmatched. This CDR3 spans 13 amino acids.